This TCR beta chain was identified during a study of T cell repertoires in cytomegalovirus infection. Note on this clonotype: Its cognate antigen is unknown.

General observations from the study: CMV-specific TCR beta clonotypes restricted by HLA-C were the ones dominating the ex vivo response. There were carriers of CMV plus the relevant HLA, and cumulative public TCR beta family frequency identified them.

TCRdb re-derived calls from the reads in MiXCR, one entry per CDR3 protein. In the table there are some 150,000 distinct CDR3 sequences, 23% of which are singletons. This CDR3 comprises 13 residues. Germline CDR1 SGHDT, CDR2 YYEEEE. V lost 4 bases to trimming and J lost 0 bases, with 6 bases between them. Sequenced: PBMCs. This rearrangement joins TRBV5-6 to TRBJ2-3; D unresolved. The clonotype was recovered from a human donor in good health (CMV status not recorded). Some clones in this sample may be carry-over from other donors' samples. The CDR3 sequence is CASSPVSTDTQYF. Here the CDR3 DNA reads TGTGCCAGCAGCCCCGTAAGCACAGATACGCAGTATTTT.